This TCR beta chain was recovered during a study of cytomegalovirus exposure and HLA in healthy donors. In regard to this clone: This same CDR3 is encoded by further DNA sequences in the sample.

Trimming took off 2 bases at V and 2 bases at J, with 6 bases between the two ends. The CDR3 sequence is 13 residues long. Germline V gene sequence: CDR1 MNHEY, CDR2 SVGAGI. PCR primers comprised 60 Vbeta and 13 Jbeta primers. Study processing details: Roughly 10 million shared chains were among about 80 million unique TCR beta chains counted in a later analysis. Using immunoSEQ multiplex PCR, the repertoire was profiled, and TCRdb retains in-frame clones only, with some absent. V, J and clone size are taken as reported in that table, and D and trimming were inferred from the DNA itself. The sample consists of about 99,000 clones, over 75% of them appearing once.

Sequenced: PBMCs. This rearrangement joins TRBV6-5 to TRBJ1-1; D call uncertain. This receptor was identified in a woman under 30 in good health and CMV-seropositive. CDR3 region: CASSYGQNTEAFF. The CDR3 DNA reads as TGTGCCAGCAGTTACGGGCAAAACACTGAAGCTTTCTTT.